The rows below give T cell receptor beta chains drawn from one sample of a study of T-cell reconstitution after alpha-beta-depleted transplantation in children. TCRdb reprocessed the PCR reads with MiXCR, giving one entry per CDR3 protein. Among 250,000 to 400,000 distinct CDR3 sequences listed, around 25% were seen once. Sequences were derived from PBMCs, mostly from graft donor cells, sampled 180 days after TCRalphabeta/CD19-depleted stem cell transplant. The origin of the receptors is a male patient under 18 who had a stem cell transplant for acute lymphoblastic leukemia, so the T cells may come from the graft donor. Each CDR3 is given with its conserved first and last residue. A D gene is named only where the DNA matches it firmly. Not every row has a clone size; where given, it reads once, few, many or a size class.

NA	TRBV6-1	NA	TRBJ1-5	CASSTVEGLNQPQHF	TGTGCCAGCAGTACCGTGGAGGGCTTGAATCAGCCCCAGCATTTT
TRBD1	TRBV9	few	TRBJ1-4	CASSVGGTAGWEKLFF	TGTGCCAGCAGCGTAGGCGGGACAGCCGGTTGGGAAAAACTGTTTTTT
NA	TRBV5-1	few	TRBJ1-1	CASSLSGSPEAFF	TGCGCCAGCAGCTTGTCGGGTAGTCCTGAAGCTTTCTTT
NA	TRBV5-6	few	TRBJ2-1	CASSAAGSFSYNEQFF	TGTGCCAGCAGCGCGGCGGGCAGTTTCTCCTACAATGAGCAGTTCTTC
TRBD1	TRBV18	NA	TRBJ1-1	CASSLRTGSNTEAFF	TGTGCCAGCTCACTTCGGACAGGGTCGAACACTGAAGCTTTCTTT
NA	TRBV20-1	few	TRBJ2-7	CSARVDSSYEQYF	TGCAGTGCTAGAGTAGACAGCTCCTACGAGCAGTACTTC
TRBD1	TRBV7-3	many	TRBJ2-7	CASSLTRTGLHEQYF	TGTGCCAGCAGCTTAACCCGGACAGGGTTGCACGAGCAGTACTTC
NA	TRBV5-5	NA	TRBJ2-5	CASGHRARGQETQYF	TGTGCCAGCGGACACAGGGCGCGGGGCCAAGAGACCCAGTACTTC
TRBD2	TRBV3-1	NA	TRBJ2-2	CASSLTSATGELFF	TGTGCCAGCAGCCTGACTAGCGCTACCGGGGAGCTGTTTTTT
NA	TRBV5-4	NA	TRBJ2-2	CASSLVTQNTGELFF	TGTGCCAGCAGCTTGGTAACCCAAAACACCGGGGAGCTGTTTTTT
TRBD2	TRBV9	NA	TRBJ2-2	CPSSVQPSGRNTGELFF	TGTCCCAGCAGCGTACAACCTAGCGGGAGAAACACCGGGGAGCTGTTTTTT
NA	TRBV21-1	few	TRBJ2-3	CASSSNGTAGGDTQYF	TGTGCCAGCAGCTCAAACGGGACCGCGGGGGGTGATACGCAGTATTTT
TRBD2	TRBV5-1	many	TRBJ2-3	CASRPSGNPRITDTQYF	TGCGCCAGCAGACCTAGCGGAAACCCGCGAATCACAGATACGCAGTATTTT
NA	TRBV7-3	few	TRBJ2-3	CASSLGVARDTQYF	TGTGCCAGCAGCTTGGGGGTAGCGCGAGATACGCAGTATTTT
NA	TRBV20-1	few	TRBJ2-2	CSARVRKGSTGELFF	TGCAGTGCTAGAGTTCGGAAGGGGAGCACCGGGGAGCTGTTTTTT
TRBD2	TRBV7-3	NA	TRBJ2-3	CASSPASGRGTDTQYF	TGTGCCAGCAGCCCCGCCAGCGGGAGGGGGACAGATACGCAGTATTTT
TRBD2	TRBV4-2	NA	TRBJ2-3	CASSPQGLAGTTDTQYF	TGTGCCAGCAGCCCCCAAGGACTAGCGGGAACCACAGATACGCAGTATTTT
NA	TRBV10-3	NA	TRBJ2-3	CAIRTASTDTQYF	TGTGCCATCAGGACAGCTAGCACAGATACGCAGTATTTT
TRBD1	TRBV7-9	few	TRBJ1-5	CASSLGDSRNQPQHF	TGTGCCAGCAGCTTGGGGGACAGTCGCAATCAGCCCCAGCATTTT
NA	TRBV3-1	NA	TRBJ2-1	CASSHLANEQFF	TGTGCCAGCAGCCATCTAGCAAATGAGCAGTTCTTC
NA	TRBV6-5	NA	TRBJ2-5	CASSFDVEGYQETQYF	TGTGCCAGCAGTTTTGATGTTGAGGGGTACCAAGAGACCCAGTACTTC
TRBD2	TRBV6-4	few	TRBJ2-1	CASRDRGLADNEQFF	TGTGCCAGCCGCGACCGGGGACTAGCGGACAATGAGCAGTTCTTC
NA	TRBV12-3/TRBV12-4	few	TRBJ1-1	CASSFYLNTEAFF	TGTGCCAGCAGTTTTTACTTGAACACTGAAGCTTTCTTT
TRBD1	TRBV5-1	NA	TRBJ1-3	CASSGTGGSGNTIYF	TGCGCCAGCAGCGGAACAGGGGGCTCTGGAAACACCATATATTTT
TRBD1	TRBV20-1	many	TRBJ2-7	CSACERTGGFDEQYF	TGCAGTGCTTGCGAACGGACAGGGGGTTTCGACGAGCAGTACTTC
NA	TRBV9	NA	TRBJ1-1	CASSVEEGKGTEAFF	TGTGCCAGCAGCGTAGAAGAAGGGAAAGGCACTGAAGCTTTCTTT
TRBD2	TRBV5-1	few	TRBJ2-7	CASSRQRTTGGQYF	TGCGCCAGCAGCCGACAACGCACTACGGGGGGGCAGTACTTC
NA	TRBV6-5	NA	TRBJ2-7	CASSYFTGFYEQYF	TGTGCCAGCAGTTACTTTACAGGGTTCTACGAGCAGTACTTC
NA	TRBV4-1	few	TRBJ2-7	CASGYLEGAGVSYEQYF	TGCGCCAGCGGTTATCTGGAGGGGGCGGGTGTATCCTACGAGCAGTACTTC
NA	TRBV28	NA	TRBJ1-6	CASSLRPSYNSPLHF	TGTGCCAGCAGTTTAAGACCTTCGTATAATTCACCCCTCCACTTT
TRBD2	TRBV3-1	NA	TRBJ2-5	CASSQELFPGLAVLTQYF	TGTGCCAGCAGCCAAGAATTGTTCCCGGGACTAGCGGTTTTGACCCAGTACTTC
NA	TRBV20-1	few	TRBJ1-2	CSASRGNYGYTF	TGCAGTGCCTCAAGGGGGAACTATGGCTACACCTTC
NA	TRBV7-9	NA	TRBJ1-1	CASSLRGGSSNTEAFF	TGTGCCAGCAGCTTACGAGGGGGGTCCTCGAACACTGAAGCTTTCTTT
NA	TRBV29-1	NA	TRBJ2-7	CSVTTGAYEQYF	TGCAGCGTCACCACGGGCGCCTACGAGCAGTACTTC
NA	TRBV2	few	TRBJ1-1	CASSVFSEAFF	TGTGCCAGCAGTGTGTTCTCTGAAGCTTTCTTT
NA	TRBV5-1	NA	TRBJ1-1	CASSLVADEAFF	TGCGCCAGCAGCTTGGTGGCAGATGAAGCTTTCTTT
NA	TRBV6-4	NA	TRBJ2-1	CASGETSYNEQFF	TGTGCCAGCGGGGAAACCAGCTACAATGAGCAGTTCTTC
TRBD1	TRBV29-1	NA	TRBJ2-2	CSGGQGSPGELFF	TGCAGCGGGGGACAGGGGAGTCCCGGGGAGCTGTTTTTT
TRBD2	TRBV7-6	few	TRBJ2-2	CASSSGSVTGELFF	TGTGCCAGCAGTAGCGGGAGCGTCACCGGGGAGCTGTTTTTT
NA	TRBV11-2	NA	TRBJ2-7	CASSLDWQGSYEQYF	TGTGCCAGCAGCTTAGATTGGCAGGGCTCCTACGAGCAGTACTTC
NA	TRBV10-2	few	TRBJ2-5	CASRPMGETQYF	TGCGCCAGCAGGCCAATGGGAGAGACCCAGTACTTC
TRBD2	TRBV10-3	NA	TRBJ2-4	CAISESGTSGFLAKNIQYF	TGTGCCATCAGTGAGTCCGGGACTAGCGGGTTTCTAGCCAAAAACATTCAGTACTTC
TRBD2	TRBV12-3/TRBV12-4	few	TRBJ2-1	CASSLGLAGPTNEQFF	TGTGCCAGCAGTTTAGGGCTAGCGGGTCCCACGAATGAGCAGTTCTTC
TRBD2	TRBV20-1	NA	TRBJ2-1	CSASRWQTSGSNEQFF	TGCAGTGCTAGCAGGTGGCAAACTAGCGGGAGCAATGAGCAGTTCTTC
NA	TRBV5-1	few	TRBJ2-7	CASSMGTTQQYF	TGCGCCAGCAGCATGGGGACGACGCAGCAGTACTTC
NA	TRBV7-9	NA	TRBJ2-2	CASSFQGSTGELFF	TGTGCCAGCAGCTTTCAGGGGTCCACCGGGGAGCTGTTTTTT
NA	TRBV19	NA	TRBJ1-2	CASPKPDSFYGYTF	TGTGCCAGTCCTAAACCCGACAGCTTCTATGGCTACACCTTC
NA	TRBV12-3/TRBV12-4	few	TRBJ2-5	CASSPPRAPTQETQYF	TGTGCCAGCAGTCCCCCCCGTGCGCCTACACAAGAGACCCAGTACTTC
NA	TRBV6-2/TRBV6-3	NA	TRBJ1-1	CASTYGVLNTEAFF	TGTGCCAGCACCTATGGGGTGTTGAACACTGAAGCTTTCTTT